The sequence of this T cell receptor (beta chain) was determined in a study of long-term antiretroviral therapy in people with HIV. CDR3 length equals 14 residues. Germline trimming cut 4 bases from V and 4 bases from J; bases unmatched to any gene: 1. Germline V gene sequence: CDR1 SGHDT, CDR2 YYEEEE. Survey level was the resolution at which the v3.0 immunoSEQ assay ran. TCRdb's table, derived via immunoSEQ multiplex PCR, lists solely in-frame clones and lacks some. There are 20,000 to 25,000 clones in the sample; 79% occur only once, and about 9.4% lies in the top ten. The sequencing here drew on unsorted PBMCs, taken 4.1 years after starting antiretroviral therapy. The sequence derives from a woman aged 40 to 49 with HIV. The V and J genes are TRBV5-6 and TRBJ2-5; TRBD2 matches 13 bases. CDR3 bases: TGTGCCAGCAGCACTAGCGGGGGGGCAGAGACCCAGTACTTC. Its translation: CASSTSGGAETQYF.